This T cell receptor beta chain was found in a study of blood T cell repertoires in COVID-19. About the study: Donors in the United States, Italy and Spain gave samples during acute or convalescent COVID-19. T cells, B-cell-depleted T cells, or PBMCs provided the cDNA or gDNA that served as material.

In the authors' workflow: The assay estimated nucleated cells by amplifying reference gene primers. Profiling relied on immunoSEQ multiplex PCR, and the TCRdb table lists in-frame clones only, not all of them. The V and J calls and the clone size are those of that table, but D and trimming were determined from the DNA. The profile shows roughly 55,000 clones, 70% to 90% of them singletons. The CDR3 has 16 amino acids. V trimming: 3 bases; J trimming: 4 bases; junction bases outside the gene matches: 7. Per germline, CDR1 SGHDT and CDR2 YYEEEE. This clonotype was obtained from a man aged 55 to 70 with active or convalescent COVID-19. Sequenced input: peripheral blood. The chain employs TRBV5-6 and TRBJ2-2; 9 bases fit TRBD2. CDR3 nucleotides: TGTGCCAGCAGCTCCCTAGGGACTAGCCGCACCGGGGAGCTGTTTTTT. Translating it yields CASSSLGTSRTGELFF.